A single sample gave rise to the 10 T cell receptor beta chains below, sequenced in a study of cytomegalovirus exposure and HLA in healthy donors. Here immunoSEQ multiplex PCR was the method, and the copy in TCRdb shows in-frame clones only, minus some. The repertoire holds around 140,000 clones, around nine tenths seen once, with less than 9% in the top ten. The sequenced sample consisted of PBMCs. The receptors here all came from a man aged 18-30 years in good health and CMV-seropositive.

J is TRBJ2-2 and V is TRBV9, with a tentative D call TRBD1 (6 bases). V was cut by 4 bases and J by 4 bases, with 11 bases left in between. The CDR3 consists of 14 residues. Per germline, CDR1 SGDLS and CDR2 YYNGEE. This CDR3 is CASSSQGLTGELFF. The CDR3, as DNA: TGTGCCAGCAGCTCCCAGGGGCTCACCGGGGAGCTGTTTTTT.

In DNA, the CDR3 is TGTGCCAGCAGCTTAAGGGGCGCGAGCACTGAAGCTTTCTTT. Its protein product is CASSLRGASTEAFF. The rearrangement links TRBV5-6 to TRBJ1-1, with D perhaps TRBD1 (5 bases). Germline assignment: CDR1 SGHDT and CDR2 YYEEEE. The CDR3 is 14 amino acids. Trimming shortened V by 2 bases and J by 4 bases, and 12 bases separated the two germline ends. Complete variable domain (other parts from reference TRBV5-6 and TRBJ1-1): DAGVTQSPTHLIKTRGQQVTLRCSPKSGHDTVSWYQQALGQGPQFIFQYYEEEERQRGNFPDRFSGHQFPNYSSELNVNALLLGDSALYLCASSLRGASTEAFFGQGTRLTVV.

The V call is TRBV5-1, the J call TRBJ2-3; TRBD1 aligns across 7 bases. Germline CDR1 reads SGHRS; CDR2 reads YFSETQ. The V gene end was trimmed by 1 base and the J gene end by 0 bases; junction bases not matched to a gene: 5. The CDR3 spans 16 residues. The CDR3 DNA is TGCGCCAGCAGCTTGACACCGGGACAGAGCACAGATACGCAGTATTTT. It encodes CASSLTPGQSTDTQYF.

This chain uses TRBV28 with TRBJ1-2; D is uncertain. The CDR3 extends over 13 amino acids. Between the trimmed V and J ends, which lost 5 bases and 4 bases, there was a span of 11 bases. Germline-derived CDR1 and CDR2 are MDHEN and SYDVKM. CDR3 sequence (DNA): TGTGCCAGCAGTGAGAGGGTCCGCTATGGCTACACCTTC. Translating it yields CASSERVRYGYTF.

The V call is TRBV21-1, the J call TRBJ2-1; the table's D gene call, TRBD2, was not cross checked with the DNA. TRBV21-1 is termed a pseudogene. The CDR3 is 20 residues long. The CDR3 nucleotides read TGTGCCAGCAGCGGCAAACTAGCGGGAAAAACTCAACTAACCTACAATGAGCAGTTCTTC. This sequence encodes CASSGKLAGKTQLTYNEQFF.

The chain couples TRBV6-1 to TRBJ1-6; the D gene is possibly TRBD1 (6 bases). Trimming left V 8 bases short and J 9 bases short, with 14 bases between. This CDR3 is 13 amino acids long. CDR1 and CDR2 (germline): MNHNS, SASEGT. The CDR3 reads CASGPGEGSPLHF. The CDR3, as DNA: TGTGCCAGCGGTCCAGGGGAAGGTTCACCCCTCCACTTT.

The chain uses TRBV7-3 and TRBJ1-1, with D unclear. Trimming stripped 2 bases from V and 3 bases from J, with 7 bases between. This CDR3 region has 13 residues. Germline assignment: CDR1 SGHTA and CDR2 FQGTGA. CDR3 nucleotides: TGTGCCAGCAGCTTAGAGGAGTACACTGAAGCTTTCTTT. Protein product: CASSLEEYTEAFF. The full variable domain, completed using reference TRBV7-3 and TRBJ1-1, is GAGVSQTPSNKVTEKGKYVELRCDPISGHTALYWYRQSLGQGPEFLIYFQGTGAADDSGLPNDRFFAVRPEGSVSTLKIQRTERGDSAVYLCASSLEEYTEAFFGQGTRLTVV.

The V and J genes are TRBV5-4 and TRBJ2-2, with D possibly matching TRBD2 (5 bases). V was cut by 3 bases and J by 1 base, with 13 bases left in between. This CDR3 is built from 16 residues. Germline CDR1 and CDR2: SGHNT and YYREEE (reference sequence). CDR3 in amino acids: CASSSRRAVNTGELFF. CDR3 coding DNA: TGTGCCAGCAGCTCCCGCCGAGCGGTGAACACCGGGGAGCTGTTTTTT.

The V and J genes are TRBV18 and TRBJ2-5, with 9 positions matching TRBD2. Germline V CDR1 and CDR2: KGHSH, LQKENI. CDR3 length: 16 amino acids. The V and J ends lost 3 bases and 4 bases, in that order; junction bases with no gene match: 9. The CDR3 loop reads CASSPGSGSNGETQYF. The CDR3 bases are TGTGCCAGCTCACCCGGTAGCGGGAGTAACGGAGAGACCCAGTACTTC.

The CDR3 DNA is TGCAGCGTCCCTGGACAGGACCAAGAGACCCAGTACTTC. Encoded protein: CSVPGQDQETQYF. V and J are TRBV29-1 and TRBJ2-5, with TRBD1 matching over 7 bases. The V gene's germline CDR1 is SQVTM and CDR2 ANQGSEA. CDR3 length: 13 residues. V gave up 6 bases and J gave up 0 bases; unmatched junction bases: 4.